This TCR beta chain was sequenced for a study of regulatory T cells in long-lasting Graves disease. As for the study in general: Graves' patients, newly diagnosed, had taken antithyroid drugs under 3 months.

The time point here: newly diagnosed GD, antithyroid drugs for less than 3 months. Isolated PBMC RNA provided the starting material for the TCR library. It was by American Thyroid Association guidelines that Graves' disease was diagnosed. All patients originated from an endocrinology department located in Xi'an, China. Study findings and constraints: Because few samples were included, accuracy may have been lower.

This clonotype occurred many times. No antigen is known for it. According to the study, TCR beta libraries were built with iRepertoire HTBI primers and CDR3-region Arm-PCR. Each CDR3 protein is one row after TCRdb ran MiXCR on the multiplex PCR reads. The sample holds hundreds of thousands of distinct CDR3 sequences, about 16% seen once. These same records also appear under a second study, on T cells in Graves' hyperthyroidism and ophthalmopathy.

The source of this sequence is a woman aged 30 to 39 with Graves disease. The sample here was peripheral blood mononuclear cells (PBMCs), taken at new diagnosis, from a patient treated with antithyroid drugs.

The CDR3 DNA reads as TGTGCCAGCAAGGGGGGGGGGTACACTGAAGCTTTCTTT. This sequence encodes CASKGGGYTEAFF. The rearrangement joins TRBV27 to TRBJ1-1; possible D gene TRBD1, 6 bases. The germline V gene has CDR1 MNHEY and CDR2 SMNVEV (reference sequence). The CDR3 length is 13 residues. Trimming pared 7 bases from V and 3 bases from J, leaving 12 bases between.